This TCR beta chain was sequenced during a study of T cell responses to AZD1222 COVID-19 vaccine. Findings and caveats of the study: Spike-specific TCR breadth and depth grew following two AZD1222 doses. Clonal diversity was possibly underestimated, and white British individuals and females predominated among donors.

The table came from immunoSEQ multiplex PCR; TCRdb's copy has only in-frame clones and leaves some out. The profile covers just over 150,000 clones, with 75% to 95% appearing a single time and less than 2% taken by the ten largest. Regarding this clone: The antigen remains unidentified.

Germline trimming cut 2 bases from V and 7 bases from J; bases unmatched to any gene: 11. From germline, CDR1 is SGDLS and CDR2 YYNGEE. The CDR3 runs 16 residues. The chain recombines TRBV9 with TRBJ1-2, with 10 bases identical to TRBD1. The clonotype comes from an adult in good health. The sample here was peripheral blood, taken on day 0 of AZD1222 vaccination. CDR3 sequence reads: CASSVGTGTGVFGYTF. As DNA, the CDR3 is TGTGCCAGCAGCGTGGGCACCGGGACAGGGGTGTTTGGCTACACCTTC.